Listed below are T cell receptor beta chains from one sample, sequenced in a study of blood T cells in healthy people across ages. TCRdb re-derived calls from the 5' RACE reads in MiXCR, one entry per CDR3 protein. This sample yields some 1.4 million distinct CDR3 sequences, of which roughly 40% are seen a single time; around 8% belongs to the top ten. Sequencing input: blood. The receptors stem from a woman between 18 and 29 years old in good health. The CDR3 runs from the conserved cysteine through the conserved F or W. The D gene is left open where the match is weak. The size entry is marked missing in some rows and otherwise reads once, few, many or a size class.

>TRBJ1-1|TRBV12-3/TRBV12-4|.|few
CASSPKQNTEAFF
TGTGCCAGCAGTCCGAAGCAGAACACTGAAGCTTTCTTT
>TRBJ2-1|TRBV20-1|.|.
CSARRWGRNEQFF
TGCAGTGCTAGGCGGTGGGGAAGGAATGAGCAGTTCTTC
>TRBJ1-1|TRBV29-1|.|once
CSVELPGALNTEAFF
TGCAGCGTTGAGCTCCCGGGGGCTCTGAACACTGAAGCTTTCTTT
>TRBJ1-6|TRBV4-1|.|.
CASSQDVATVSNSHLHF
TGCGCCAGCAGCCAAGATGTAGCGACAGTGTCTAATTCACACCTCCACTTT
>TRBJ2-5|TRBV6-2/TRBV6-3|TRBD1|.
CASTLGTGFRETQYF
TGTGCCAGCACCCTCGGGACAGGGTTTAGAGAGACCCAGTACTTC
>TRBJ2-3|TRBV5-1|TRBD2|few
CASRIRGVTDTQYF
TGCGCCAGCAGAATACGGGGGGTTACAGATACGCAGTATTTT
>TRBJ2-1|TRBV12-3/TRBV12-4|TRBD2|.
CASSLGTSLSNEQFF
TGTGCCAGCAGTTTAGGGACTAGCCTCTCCAATGAGCAGTTCTTC
>TRBJ1-2|TRBV5-4|TRBD1|few
CASSLIQGARDYGYTF
TGTGCCAGCAGCTTGATACAGGGGGCGCGGGACTATGGCTACACCTTC
>TRBJ1-4|TRBV5-6|.|.
CASSLGRAPSFNEKLFF
TGTGCCAGCAGCTTGGGCCGGGCCCCAAGCTTTAATGAAAAACTGTTTTTT
>TRBJ2-5|TRBV7-3|.|few
CASIPDFSETQYF
TGTGCCAGCATCCCCGATTTCTCTGAGACCCAGTACTTC
>TRBJ1-2|TRBV20-1|.|few
CSARDPVGPAGNYGYTF
TGCAGTGCTAGAGATCCGGTGGGGCCCGCTGGGAACTATGGCTACACCTTC
>TRBJ1-1|TRBV12-5|.|.
CASGLVRGTGAEAFFGTGAEAFF
.
>TRBJ2-3|TRBV4-2|TRBD2|.
CASSHYLAGDTDTQYF
TGTGCCAGCAGCCATTACCTAGCGGGGGACACAGATACGCAGTATTTT
>TRBJ2-4|TRBV5-1|TRBD2|few
CASRPSGGASYIQYF
TGCGCCAGCAGACCCAGCGGGGGGGCCTCGTACATTCAGTACTTC
>TRBJ2-7|TRBV10-2|TRBD1|.
CASSEKGQGGSYEQYF
TGCGCCAGCAGTGAGAAGGGACAGGGGGGCTCGTACGAGCAGTACTTC
>TRBJ1-6|TRBV12-3/TRBV12-4|TRBD1|many
CASSPRTGNNSPLHF
TGTGCCAGCAGCCCCCGGACAGGGAATAATTCACCCCTCCACTTT
>TRBJ2-1|TRBV6-5|TRBD2|.
CASSYSIPGASGRNEQFF
TGTGCCAGCAGTTACTCGATCCCGGGGGCTAGCGGGAGGAATGAGCAGTTCTTC
>TRBJ2-7|TRBV10-3|.|few
CAIRHGTENYEQYF
TGTGCCATCAGACACGGGACGGAGAACTACGAGCAGTACTTC
>TRBJ2-1|TRBV21-1|.|.
CASSKALWSCPGWGPNEQFF
TGTGCCAGCAGCAAAGCGCTTTGGTCTTGCCCGGGGTGGGGACCCAATGAGCAGTTCTTC
>TRBJ2-5|TRBV6-2/TRBV6-3|TRBD2|.
CASSRPGTTKETQYF
TGTGCCAGCAGCCGGCCCGGGACTACAAAAGAGACCCAGTACTTC
>TRBJ2-7|TRBV7-9|TRBD2|.
CASSLGLAGDVHEQYF
TGTGCCAGCAGCTTGGGCCTAGCGGGAGACGTCCATGAGCAGTACTTC
>TRBJ2-5|TRBV5-1|.|.
CASSLALGLNEQYF
TGCGCCAGCAGCTTGGCACTAGGATTGAATGAGCAGTACTTC
>TRBJ2-2|TRBV10-3|TRBD2|.
CATRGSSGKNTGELFF
TGTGCCACCAGAGGGTCTAGCGGTAAAAACACCGGGGAGCTGTTTTTT
>TRBJ2-5|TRBV18|TRBD1|.
CASSPSGQIRETQYF
TGTGCCAGCTCACCTTCGGGACAGATTCGGGAGACCCAGTACTTC
>TRBJ2-1|TRBV29-1|.|many
CSVIQAGEQFF
TGCAGCGTGATACAGGCGGGTGAGCAGTTCTTC
>TRBJ2-3|TRBV24-1|TRBD2|.
CATGDPGGIGTDTQYF
TGTGCCACCGGTGATCCCGGGGGGATTGGAACAGATACGCAGTATTTT
>TRBJ1-2|TRBV27|TRBD1|.
CASSSTGINGRVYGYTF
TGTGCCAGCAGTTCGACAGGGATAAATGGACGGGTCTATGGCTACACCTTC
>TRBJ2-3|TRBV20-1|TRBD2|.
CSARSAGSGGNTDTQYF
TGCAGTGCTAGATCTGCCGGTAGCGGGGGGAACACAGATACGCAGTATTTT
>TRBJ2-7|TRBV7-2|TRBD2|few
CASSPSGTSAYEQYF
TGTGCCAGCAGCCCTAGCGGGACTTCAGCCTACGAGCAGTACTTC
>TRBJ2-1|TRBV12-3/TRBV12-4|.|.
CASSPGGVREQFF
TGTGCCAGCAGCCCCGGGGGAGTCCGCGAGCAGTTCTTC
>TRBJ2-7|TRBV6-5|.|.
CASYSRGGVGYNEQYF
TGTGCCAGCTACTCCAGGGGGGGAGTGGGTTACAATGAGCAGTACTTC
>TRBJ2-4|TRBV18|.|.
CASSPRDTGEAKEQYF
TGTGCCAGCTCTCCTCGGGATACGGGAGAGGCGAAAGAGCAGTACTTC
>TRBJ2-2|TRBV3-1|TRBD2|.
CASRFLGASGSGTGELFF
TGTGCCAGCAGATTCCTCGGGGCGAGCGGGAGCGGGACCGGGGAGCTGTTTTTT
>TRBJ2-1|TRBV6-5|TRBD2|.
CASSYRGTSGGTNNEQFF
TGTGCCAGCAGTTACCGAGGGACTAGCGGGGGGACCAACAATGAGCAGTTCTTC